Below, one TCR beta chain is given with its context. This clone was counted only a few times. It has no known antigen specificity. Base-call qualities are not available, and no considerably larger clone is one nucleotide away. This specimen belongs to a study of regulatory T cells (dated by TCRdb to 2016 to 2019). A note on the overall study: The study compared T-cell receptor beta repertoires of sorted regulatory, conventional CD4+ and CD8+ T cells in CD3G-deficient patients with those in healthy controls. General study outcomes and caveats: Hydrophobic residues at CDR3 positions 6 and 7 were enriched in conventional CD4+ T cells from CD3G-deficient patients, which suggests more self-reactive specificities. In patients, repertoires had restricted unique TRB V-J pairs and skewed V and J gene usage, with regulatory T cells showing the most marked changes.

From the cysteine up to the phenylalanine, the CDR3 has a length of 14 residues. The kept DNA is CDR3 alone, 42 bases in frame from the first base. Trimming at the junction amounts to 4 bases on V and 7 bases on J, and the germline ends lie 17 bases apart. CDR1 SGHNT and CDR2 YYREEE were looked up in the germline V gene (reference sequence). Every CD3G-deficient patient showed evidence of autoimmunity, and the autoimmunity was more severe in two of the patients. At testing, patients were between 2 and 39 years old and showed lower naive and higher memory CD4+ and CD8+ T-cell proportions. CD4+ cells were FACS-sorted into CD25-high CD127-low regulatory T cells and CD25-low CD127-high conventional CD4+ T cells. The patient group comprised more than 5 individuals with CD3G deficiency. Patient samples and clinical data were obtained from an international physician network spanning the United States, Europe and Asia. Peripheral blood mononuclear cells were isolated by Ficoll density separation.

The multiplex PCR used 52 forward TRBV primers and 13 reverse TRBJ primers, with assay-based and computational corrections for amplification bias. Within the immunoSEQ assay, multiplex PCR amplified rearranged TRB loci from genomic DNA. TRB amplicons were sequenced using an Illumina HiSeq platform. Regarding the original processing steps: Custom algorithms error-filtered the raw sequences and aligned the raw sequences to reference gene sequences, after which the immunoSEQ online tools were used for analysis. Frequencies of productive and nonproductive TRB rearrangements were evaluated among both unique and total sequences. The likelihood of self-reactivity was estimated by examining two features, hydrophobicity and amino acid composition, of TRB CDR3 positions 6 and 7. Groups were compared by t tests, Mann-Whitney tests or two-way ANOVA performed in Prism software. The immuneACCESS repertoire file appears here via TCRdb, limited to in-frame rearrangements. These files lack a portion of the clones; in checked studies, under half of the deficit traces to unresolved V genes, and the cause of the others is not known. The DNA gave D and trimming, while V, J and clone size come from that table. A total of around 29,000 clones appear in this sample, roughly 92% of them only once. Around 1.5% of the sample belongs to the ten largest clones.

The chain employs TRBV5-4 and TRBJ1-2; tentative D gene TRBD1, with 5 bases matching. The sequence derives from a person aged 18 to 35 with CD3G deficiency. The source material was conventional CD4+ T cells sorted from blood. The DNA sequence is given as TGTGCCAGCAGCGGGCATGCTAGGGGTGGTGGCTACACCTTC. Its protein product is CASSGHARGGGYTF.